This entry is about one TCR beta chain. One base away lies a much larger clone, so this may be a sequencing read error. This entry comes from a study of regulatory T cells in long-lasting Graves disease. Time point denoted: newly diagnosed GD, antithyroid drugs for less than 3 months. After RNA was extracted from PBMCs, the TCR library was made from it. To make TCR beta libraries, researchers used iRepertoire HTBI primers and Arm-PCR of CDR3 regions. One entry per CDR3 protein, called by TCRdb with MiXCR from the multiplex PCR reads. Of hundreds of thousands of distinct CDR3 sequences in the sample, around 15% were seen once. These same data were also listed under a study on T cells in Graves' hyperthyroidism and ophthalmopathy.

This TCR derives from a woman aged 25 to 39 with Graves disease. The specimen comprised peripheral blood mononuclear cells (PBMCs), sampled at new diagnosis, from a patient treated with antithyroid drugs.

This CDR3 is CASSYTWTVSGDTIYF. CDR3 in DNA: TGTGCCAGCAGTTACACGTGGACTGTTTCTGGAGACACCATATATTTT. The V and J genes are TRBV28 and TRBJ1-3; unclear D gene. The CDR3 totals 16 residues. CDR1 is MDHEN and CDR2 is SYDVKM in the germline V gene.